The clone carrying this TCR beta chain was recorded once. Antigen: not known. Profiled with immunoSEQ multiplex PCR; TCRdb holds only in-frame clones, not every one. The table includes some 350,000 clones, roughly 90% detected once. As for treatment: roughly 20 received Ad26.COV2.S at low or high dose, single or two shots; several received placebo; per-sample allocation not given. Sampling occurred on day 63 after the first vaccine or placebo injection. Immunization relied on an Ad26 vector, which expressed Wuhan-strain SARS-CoV-2 spike. This entry belongs to a study of Ad26.COV2.S vaccination and SARS-CoV-2 variants. At the level of the study: Once or twice, 56 days apart, Ad26.COV2.S was delivered intramuscularly. Whole-study results and caveats: It is possible that the TCR breadth and depth analyses underestimated the total T cell responses.

V lost 7 bases and J lost 2, with 9 bases in between. CDR3 length: 13 amino acids. This TCR derives from a person between 18 and 65 years old who received the Ad26.COV2.S COVID-19 vaccine or a placebo. The material was peripheral blood, obtained in a trial of Ad26.COV2.S vaccine versus placebo. The chain employs TRBV12-3 or TRBV12-4 and TRBJ1-5; weak D call: TRBD1 (5 bases). The CDR3 DNA reads as TGTGCCAGCAACACAGGAGGCAATCAGCCCCAGCATTTT. This encodes CASNTGGNQPQHF.